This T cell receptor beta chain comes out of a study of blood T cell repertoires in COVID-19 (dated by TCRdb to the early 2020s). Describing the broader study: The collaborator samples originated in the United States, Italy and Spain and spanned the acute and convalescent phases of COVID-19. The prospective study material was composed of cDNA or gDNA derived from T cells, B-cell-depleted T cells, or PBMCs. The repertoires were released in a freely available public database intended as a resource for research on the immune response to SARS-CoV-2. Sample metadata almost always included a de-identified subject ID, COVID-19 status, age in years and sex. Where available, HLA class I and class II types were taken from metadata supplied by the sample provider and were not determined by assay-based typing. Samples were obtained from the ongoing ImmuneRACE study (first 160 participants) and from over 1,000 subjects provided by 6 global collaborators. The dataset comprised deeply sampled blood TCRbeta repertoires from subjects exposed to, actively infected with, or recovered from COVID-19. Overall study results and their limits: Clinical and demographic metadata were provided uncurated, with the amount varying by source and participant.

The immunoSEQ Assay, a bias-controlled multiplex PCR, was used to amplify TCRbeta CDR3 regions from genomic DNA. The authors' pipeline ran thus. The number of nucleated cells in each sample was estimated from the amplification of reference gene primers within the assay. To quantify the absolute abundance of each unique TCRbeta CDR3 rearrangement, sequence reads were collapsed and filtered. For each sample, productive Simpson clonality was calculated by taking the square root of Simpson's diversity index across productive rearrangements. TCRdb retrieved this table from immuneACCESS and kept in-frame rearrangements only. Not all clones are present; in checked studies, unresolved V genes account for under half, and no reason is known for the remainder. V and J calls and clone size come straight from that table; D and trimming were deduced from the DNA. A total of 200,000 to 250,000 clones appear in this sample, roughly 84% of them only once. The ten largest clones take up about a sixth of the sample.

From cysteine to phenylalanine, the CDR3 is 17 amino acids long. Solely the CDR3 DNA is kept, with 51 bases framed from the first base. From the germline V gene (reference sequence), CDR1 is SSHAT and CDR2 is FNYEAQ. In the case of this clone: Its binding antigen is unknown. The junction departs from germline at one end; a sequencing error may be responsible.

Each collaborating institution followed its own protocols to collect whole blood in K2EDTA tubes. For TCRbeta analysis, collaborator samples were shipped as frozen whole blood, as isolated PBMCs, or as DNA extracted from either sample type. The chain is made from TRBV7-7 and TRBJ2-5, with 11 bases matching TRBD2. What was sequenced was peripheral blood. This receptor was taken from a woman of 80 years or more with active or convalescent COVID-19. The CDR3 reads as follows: CASSLGTSGRTQETQYF. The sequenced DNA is TGTGCTAGCAGCTTAGGGACTAGCGGAAGAACCCAAGAGACCCAGTACTTC.